The 28 T cell receptor beta chains presented below share a single source sample, sequenced in a study of blood T cells in healthy people across ages. Sample-barcoded 5' priming and a J-beta primer mix drove a second PCR of roughly 7 to 11 cycles. TCRdb re-called the 5' RACE reads with MiXCR, one entry per CDR3 protein. Of about 780,000 distinct CDR3 sequences listed, about 46% are singletons. The sequenced sample consisted of blood. The receptor source for this set is a man of 80 years or more in good health.

Written as DNA, the CDR3 is TGTGCCAGCTCACCACGTAGCGGGAGTAGGGATGAGCAGTTCTTC. Encoded protein: CASSPRSGSRDEQFF. The chain has TRBV18 and TRBJ2-1; 9 bases agree with TRBD2. The CDR3 has 15 amino acids. V shed 1 base, J shed 8 bases, and the junction held 6 bases outside the gene matches. In germline, CDR1 is KGHSH, CDR2 LQKENI.

The chain links TRBV5-1 to TRBJ1-6; no firm D call. Trimming cost V 0 bases and J 6 bases, with 4 bases left between them. Germline V gene lookup returns CDR1 SGHRS and CDR2 YFSETQ. CDR3 length: 13 residues. CDR3 nucleotide sequence: TGCGCCAGCAGCTTGGAGGCTAATTCACCCCTCCACTTT. It encodes CASSLEANSPLHF.

This clonotype was seen more than once but under ten times. V usage is TRBV7-2 and J usage is TRBJ2-2; D ambiguous. The CDR3 consists of 14 residues. Germline V gene data show CDR1 as SGHTA and CDR2 as FQGNSA. Trimming took 1 base from V and 2 from J, leaving 5 bases between them. The CDR3: CASSLDLNTGELFF. The CDR3 DNA reads as TGTGCCAGCAGCTTAGACCTAAACACCGGGGAGCTGTTTTTT.

This chain connects TRBV7-2 to TRBJ2-3; possible D gene TRBD2, 6 bases. The germline V and J ends were trimmed by 5 bases and 0 bases, with 12 bases remaining between them. This CDR3 is built from 15 residues. CDR1 is SGHTA and CDR2 is FQGNSA in the germline V gene. CDR3 residues: CASSTRLDSTDTQYF. The CDR3 coding sequence is TGTGCCAGCAGCACCCGACTAGATAGCACAGATACGCAGTATTTT.

This clonotype was counted only a few times. The J gene is TRBJ2-7, the V gene TRBV20-1; 12 bases agree with TRBD1. The germline gives CDR1 DFQATT, CDR2 SNEGSKA (reference sequence). V trimming: 6 bases; J trimming: 5 bases; junction bases outside the gene matches: 5. This CDR3 is built from 13 residues. CDR3 residues: CSATGTGGNEQYF. DNA of the CDR3: TGCAGTGCAACCGGGACAGGGGGCAACGAGCAGTACTTC.

This sequence joins TRBV12-3 or TRBV12-4 and TRBJ2-7; 8 bases agree with TRBD2. The J call is in doubt because the DNA end fits TRBJ2-4 better. The CDR3 length is 15 residues. The CDR3: CASSLTSAQPDIQYF. The CDR3 region has the DNA TGTGCCAGCAGTTTGACTAGCGCTCAGCCGGACATTCAGTACTTC.

The rearrangement uses TRBV7-3 and TRBJ1-1; no firm D call. Germline V CDR1 and CDR2: SGHTA, FQGTGA. Trimming cost V 2 bases and J 6 bases, with 13 bases left between them. This CDR3 comprises 14 residues. CDR3 sequence (DNA): TGTGCCAGCAGCTTACAGGTGGACGGCGCTGAAGCTTTCTTT. This sequence encodes CASSLQVDGAEAFF.

The chain is built from TRBV5-1 and TRBJ2-3; TRBD1 matches 7 bases. The CDR3 covers 13 residues. Per germline, CDR1 SGHRS and CDR2 YFSETQ. The V segment lost 4 bases and the J segment 6 bases; nucleotides outside the gene matches: 5. This chain's CDR3 is CASSPDRDDTQYF. The CDR3 DNA follows: TGCGCCAGCAGCCCAGACAGGGACGATACGCAGTATTTT.

This clonotype was seen a few times. The chain employs TRBV7-2 and TRBJ1-1, with TRBD1 identical over 9 bases. This CDR3 comprises 17 residues. Germline lookup yields CDR1 SGHTA and CDR2 FQGNSA. The V segment lost 5 bases and the J segment 3 bases; nucleotides outside the gene matches: 13. The CDR3, as DNA: TGTGCCAGCAGCGCTACGGGACAGGGTAGCATGTACACTGAAGCTTTCTTT. Protein: CASSATGQGSMYTEAFF.

The V call is TRBV24-1, the J call TRBJ2-7, with TRBD2 matching 12 bases. CDR1 is KGHDR and CDR2 is SFDVKD in the germline V gene. The CDR3 spans 17 residues. V trimming: 4 bases; J trimming: 0 bases; junction bases outside the gene matches: 6. Here the CDR3 DNA reads TGTGCCACCAGTGACGCTGGACTAGCGGGAAGCTCCTACGAGCAGTACTTC. Translated, it gives CATSDAGLAGSSYEQYF.

This clonotype was found many times. The CDR3: CASSTGQAPYEQYF. In DNA, the CDR3 is TGCGCCAGCAGCACGGGACAAGCTCCCTACGAGCAGTACTTC. This rearrangement joins TRBV5-1 to TRBJ2-7; D might be TRBD1 (6 bases). CDR3 length: 14 residues. Germline V gives CDR1 SGHRS, CDR2 YFSETQ. V lost 4 bases, J lost 2 bases, and 13 bases lay in between.

This clonotype was recorded a few times. This chain connects TRBV10-3 to TRBJ2-7; 7 positions match TRBD1. With V trimmed by 4 bases and J by 1 base, 4 bases remained unmatched. CDR1 and CDR2 (germline): ENHRY, SYGVKD. This CDR3 has 14 residues. The CDR3 DNA follows: TGTGCCATCAGTGTATTGGACAGGTCCTACGAGCAGTACTTC. This translates into CAISVLDRSYEQYF.

The chain is built from TRBV7-2 and TRBJ1-5; D not resolved. V shed 5 bases and J shed 9 bases, with 20 bases lying between them. Germline V gene lookup returns CDR1 SGHTA and CDR2 FQGNSA. The CDR3 covers 15 residues. CDR3 nucleotide sequence: TGTGCCAGCAGCCCTGTGACGGGGAGGACTCGGCCCCAGCATTTT. Protein: CASSPVTGRTRPQHF.

This chain links TRBV5-1 with TRBJ2-2; perhaps TRBD2 as D (5 bases). CDR1 and CDR2 from the germline V gene are SGHRS and YFSETQ. The CDR3 is made up of 15 amino acids. V dropped 1 base and J dropped 3 bases, with 10 bases sitting between them. The CDR3 DNA reads as TGCGCCAGCAGCTTGAACCGAGCGGACACCGGGGAGCTGTTTTTT. Amino acid sequence: CASSLNRADTGELFF.

The J gene is TRBJ1-5, the V gene TRBV2; D may be TRBD1 (5 bases). The germline V and J ends were trimmed by 7 bases and 3 bases, with 16 bases remaining between them. The CDR3 has 15 residues. The germline V gene encodes CDR1 SNHLY and CDR2 FYNNEI. CDR3 sequence reads: CASTPDRASNQPQHF. The CDR3 nucleotides are TGTGCCAGCACCCCAGACAGAGCCTCCAATCAGCCCCAGCATTTT.

This clonotype has only a few counts. This chain uses TRBV7-2 with TRBJ2-7; the match to TRBD1 covers 9 bases. This CDR3 spans 15 amino acids. J was trimmed by 2 bases and V by 7 bases; bases with no gene match: 9. Germline CDR1 and CDR2: SGHTA and FQGNSA. The CDR3 loop is CASTKGGQGPYEQYF. The CDR3 coding sequence is TGTGCCAGCACCAAGGGGGGACAGGGTCCCTACGAGCAGTACTTC.

This chain links TRBV20-1 with TRBJ2-5; D is unresolved. The CDR3 spans 15 residues. The V gene's germline CDR1 is DFQATT and CDR2 SNEGSKA (reference sequence). V lost 0 bases to trimming and J lost 2 bases, with 13 bases between them. The CDR3 sequence is CSAREPAEIQETQYF. The CDR3 DNA follows: TGCAGTGCTAGAGAGCCTGCCGAGATACAAGAGACCCAGTACTTC.

The chain combines TRBV29-1 with TRBJ2-1; no clear D gene. Germline CDR1 SQVTM, CDR2 ANQGSEA. CDR3 size: 12 residues. Trimming pared 2 bases from V and 9 bases from J, leaving 11 bases between. CDR3: CSVETGYGEQFF. As DNA, the CDR3 is TGCAGCGTTGAAACGGGTTACGGTGAGCAGTTCTTC.

V and J are TRBV7-2 and TRBJ2-3, with 9 nucleotides matching TRBD2. The germline CDR1 and CDR2 sequences are SGHTA and FQGNSA. The CDR3 covers 16 residues. The junction had 11 bases not matched to a gene; V was cut back by 6 bases and J by 4 bases. In DNA, the CDR3 is TGTGCCAGCAGAGAGGATAGCGGGAGAAGACCAGATACGCAGTATTTT. Translated: CASREDSGRRPDTQYF. Looking up the rest from reference TRBV7-2 and TRBJ2-3 gives the full variable domain: GAGVSQSPSNKVTEKGKDVELRCDPISGHTALYWYRQSLGQGLEFLIYFQGNSAPDKSGLPSDRFSAERTGGSVSTLTIQRTQQEDSAVYLCASREDSGRRPDTQYFGPGTRLTVL.

This clonotype has a count of ten or more. V gene TRBV25-1 combines with J gene TRBJ2-1, with D unclear. The ends were cut back, 4 bases at V and 9 bases at J, with 10 bases in the middle. Germline V gives CDR1 MGHDK, CDR2 SYGVNS. CDR3 size: 12 residues. CDR3 sequence reads: CASSGQSPEQFF. CDR3 DNA: TGTGCCAGCAGTGGGCAGTCCCCTGAGCAGTTCTTC.

The gene calls are TRBV12-3 or TRBV12-4 and TRBJ2-1; possible D gene TRBD1, 5 bases. The J call may not be correct, given that the DNA end is closer to TRBJ2-7. This CDR3 has 16 residues. CDR3: CASSLGPVPMDNEQYF. The CDR3 nucleotides read TGTGCCAGCAGTTTAGGGCCAGTGCCAATGGACAATGAGCAGTACTTC.

This clonotype came up a few times. This chain joins TRBV5-5 and TRBJ2-1; D gene ambiguous. V lost 0 bases, J lost 5 bases, and 6 bases lay in between. The CDR3 runs to 13 residues. Per the germline V gene, CDR1 is SGHKS and CDR2 is YYEKEE (reference sequence). The CDR3 reads CASSLDGDNEQFF. The CDR3 DNA reads as TGTGCCAGCAGCTTGGATGGTGACAATGAGCAGTTCTTC.

This clonotype occurred a few times. The chain employs TRBV5-1 and TRBJ2-1; D possibly matches TRBD1 or TRBD2 (6 bases each). With 3 bases removed from V and 5 bases from J, the gap between germline ends came to 21 bases. CDR1 is SGHRS and CDR2 is YFSETQ in the germline V gene. The CDR3 runs to 17 residues. The CDR3 loop reads CASSWNVQGGMNNEQFF. The CDR3 DNA follows: TGCGCCAGCAGCTGGAATGTACAGGGAGGAATGAACAATGAGCAGTTCTTC.

CDR3 sequence: CASSVGFAGAYNEQFF. CDR3 DNA: TGTGCCAGCAGTGTAGGTTTTGCGGGAGCCTACAATGAGCAGTTCTTC. This rearrangement joins TRBV6-4 to TRBJ2-1; TRBD2 agrees at 7 bases. With 4 bases clipped from V and 2 bases from J, the junction kept 8 bases outside the gene matches. The CDR3 spans 16 residues. Germline CDR1 MRHNA, CDR2 SNTAGT.

CDR3 bases: TGTGCCACCAGCCCCCCCGGGAACACCATATATTTT. It yields the protein CATSPPGNTIYF. This chain links TRBV15 with TRBJ1-3; D ambiguous. This CDR3 spans 12 amino acids. Trimming stripped 5 bases from V and 7 bases from J, with 9 bases between. The germline V gene encodes CDR1 LNHNV and CDR2 YYDKDF (reference sequence).

The chain uses TRBV28 and TRBJ2-7; 7 bases agree with TRBD2. Per germline, CDR1 MDHEN and CDR2 SYDVKM. V lost 6 bases and J lost 2; bases outside the gene matches: 4. The CDR3 totals 13 residues. The CDR3 is CASRGGGTYEQYF. The CDR3 region has the DNA TGTGCCAGCAGGGGGGGGGGTACCTACGAGCAGTACTTC.

This chain links TRBV3-1 with TRBJ2-1; 7 bases align to TRBD2. This CDR3 contains 15 residues. V lost 1 base and J lost 7; bases outside the gene matches: 7. Germline V gene lookup returns CDR1 LGHDT and CDR2 YNNKEL (reference sequence). The CDR3 here is CASSQAGTNRNEQFF. The CDR3 nucleotides read TGTGCCAGCAGCCAAGCCGGGACTAATCGAAATGAGCAGTTCTTC.

The chain recombines TRBV20-1 with TRBJ2-1; 7 nucleotides match TRBD2. CDR3 length: 14 residues. Trimming took 5 bases from V and 8 from J; bases not matched to a gene: 12. Germline CDR1 reads DFQATT; CDR2 reads SNEGSKA (reference sequence). The CDR3, as DNA: TGCAGTGCTGGCGGCCTAGCGGACCACGATGAGCAGTTCTTC. This encodes CSAGGLADHDEQFF.